The rows below give T cell receptor beta chains drawn from one sample of a study of vaccination and CD4 T cells after COVID-19. In TCRdb, the PCR reads were re-called with MiXCR into one record per CDR3 protein. The table has 20,000 to 25,000 distinct CDR3 sequences, approximately 67% seen once; the top ten hold under 20%. Their specific antigens are unknown. The starting material was CD4+ T cells from blood, cultured in vitro, obtained after SARS-CoV-2 vaccination. The receptors shown here come from a human donor who received a COVID-19 vaccine. Each CDR3 is given with its conserved first and last residue. Each record gives: CDR3 DNA, CDR3 protein, D gene, J gene, clone size, V gene. D genes are given only for firm matches. Expanded clones get a size class; other rows say once, few or many, or leave the size out.

TGTGCCAGTAGTATGGGGATCCTTGGGGAGCAGTACTTC CASSMGILGEQYF NA TRBJ2-7 NA TRBV19
TGTGCCAGCAGCCCCCACCGGACAGGGATCGGAAACACCATATATTTT CASSPHRTGIGNTIYF TRBD1 TRBJ1-3 NA TRBV7-2
TGTGCCAGCAGTTACCGAGGGGCGAATGGCGAAAAACTGTTTTTT CASSYRGANGEKLFF NA TRBJ1-4 NA TRBV6-5
TGTGCCAGCAGCTTAGTCGGGGGAGAGACCCAGTACTTC CASSLVGGETQYF NA TRBJ2-5 NA TRBV11-3
TGTGCCTGGACACGGTCCGTAAACCCGGGCTCTGAAGCTTTCTTT CAWTRSVNPGSEAFF NA TRBJ1-1 NA TRBV30
TGTGCTAGTGGTTTGGTACTCGGGCTCCCCCAGGAGACCCAGTACTTC CASGLVLGLPQETQYF NA TRBJ2-5 NA TRBV12-5
TGTGCCAGCAGGCAGGGACAGGCAAATAGCAATCAGCCCCAGCATTTT CASRQGQANSNQPQHF TRBD1 TRBJ1-5 NA TRBV6-1
TGTGCCAGCAGCCCGGGACTAGCGGGGGGGCGTGATGAGCAGTTCTTC CASSPGLAGGRDEQFF TRBD2 TRBJ2-1 NA TRBV11-3
TGCAGTGCTAGAGTGGGGGGGGACTATGGCTACACCTTC CSARVGGDYGYTF NA TRBJ1-2 few TRBV20-1
TGTGCCAGCAGTTTCGAGGGTTCAGCTTTCTTT CASSFEGSAFF NA TRBJ1-1 NA TRBV12-3/TRBV12-4
TGTGCCAGCAGTTACTCGATCTGGGGAGTAGAGACCCAGTACTTC CASSYSIWGVETQYF NA TRBJ2-5 NA TRBV6-5
TGTGCCTGGAGTGGGGCAGTGAGGACTGAAGCTTTCTTT CAWSGAVRTEAFF NA TRBJ1-1 NA TRBV30
TGTGCCAGCAAGTTGGGGGCCCTCCACTTT CASKLGALHF NA TRBJ1-6 NA TRBV2
TGTGCCAGCAGGCCTCCGGGACAGGGAGAAAAACTGTTTTTT CASRPPGQGEKLFF TRBD1 TRBJ1-4 NA TRBV27
TGTGCCAGCGAAGGGGCCAATTCACCCCTCCACTTT CASEGANSPLHF NA TRBJ1-6 NA TRBV7-9
TGTGCCAGCAGTTTCCTTGGACGGAGGAGCTCCTATAATTCACCCCTCCACTTT CASSFLGRRSSYNSPLHF NA TRBJ1-6 NA TRBV27
TGTGCCAGCAGTGAACCAACAGGCGGCACAGATACGCAGTATTTT CASSEPTGGTDTQYF NA TRBJ2-3 NA TRBV2
TGTGCCAGCAGTGACTCGCCCACTGGTACGCAGTATTTT CASSDSPTGTQYF NA TRBJ2-3 NA TRBV6-4
TGTGCCAGCAGTGGAGGGGACAGGGCGCCCTACGAGCAGTACTTC CASSGGDRAPYEQYF TRBD1 TRBJ2-7 NA TRBV2
TGTGCCAGCACCGGGCTAGCAGGACAAGAGACCCAGTACTTC CASTGLAGQETQYF NA TRBJ2-5 NA TRBV6-1
TGTGCCTGGAGTTCCCCTATAGCGGCTAGCACAGATACGCAGTATTTT CAWSSPIAASTDTQYF NA TRBJ2-3 few TRBV30
TGTGCCAGCAGTTTTCGACAATACAATGAGCAGTTCTTC CASSFRQYNEQFF NA TRBJ2-1 NA TRBV12-3/TRBV12-4
TGTGCCAGCAGTGAATTAATGGGGGGGAATCAGCCCCAGCATTTT CASSELMGGNQPQHF NA TRBJ1-5 once TRBV2
TGTGCCAGCGGCCTGGGACTAGCCAATGAGCAGTTCTTC CASGLGLANEQFF TRBD2 TRBJ2-1 NA TRBV27
TGTGCCAGCAGACTAAGCTCCTATAATTCACCCCTCCACTTT CASRLSSYNSPLHF NA TRBJ1-6 NA TRBV7-8
TGCAGTGCTAGAGATGGGGACAGGGGGCAAGAGACCCAGTACTTC CSARDGDRGQETQYF TRBD1 TRBJ2-5 NA TRBV20-1
TGTGCCAGCAGGAACTCAAGAATCTCTGGGGCCAACGTCCTGACTTTC CASRNSRISGANVLTF NA TRBJ2-6 NA TRBV6-1
TGTGCCAGCAGCCAAGATGCGGAAGCGGGGGGGCCGGTCGGGGAGCTGTTTTTT CASSQDAEAGGPVGELFF TRBD2 TRBJ2-2 NA TRBV4-2
TGTGCCAGCAGACGTCGGTCCCTCGCGAACACCGGGGAGCTGTTTTTT CASRRRSLANTGELFF NA TRBJ2-2 once TRBV6-1
TGTGCCACCAGTGATTCCGGACAGGGGACCGGGGAGCTGTTTTTT CATSDSGQGTGELFF TRBD1 TRBJ2-2 NA TRBV24-1
TGTGCCAGCAGCTACACAATTAACACCGGGGAGCTGTTTTTT CASSYTINTGELFF NA TRBJ2-2 NA TRBV7-3
TGTGCCAGTAACATCGGGACTAGCGGGGGGTTTACCGGGGAGCTGTTTTTT CASNIGTSGGFTGELFF TRBD2 TRBJ2-2 NA TRBV19
TGTGCCACCAGCAGCCAGGGGGACGGGAATGGCTACACCTTC CATSSQGDGNGYTF TRBD1 TRBJ1-2 NA TRBV15
TGTGCCAGCAGTGGGGCAGCCAGGGCAGATACGCAGTATTTT CASSGAARADTQYF NA TRBJ2-3 once TRBV2
TGTGCCAGCAGCTTAGGACTGGGGGACGTAGGACGGAGGAACACTGAAGCTTTCTTT CASSLGLGDVGRRNTEAFF NA TRBJ1-1 NA TRBV11-3
TGCGCCAGCAGCCAGGCGTCTGGGACAGGGAACACAGATACGCAGTATTTT CASSQASGTGNTDTQYF TRBD1 TRBJ2-3 NA TRBV5-1
TGTGCCAGCAGCAATTCCTACAGGGTCTATGGCTACACCTTC CASSNSYRVYGYTF NA TRBJ1-2 NA TRBV6-1
TGTGCCAGCAGCTTAAACAGCCAAGAGACCCAGTACTTC CASSLNSQETQYF NA TRBJ2-5 NA TRBV7-9
TGTGCCAGTAGTACAGGGGGCCGAAAACTGTTTTTT CASSTGGRKLFF TRBD1 TRBJ1-4 NA TRBV19
TGTGCCAGCAGTTACTCGAGCGCAGGGAAATCTCTGTTATATGGCTACACCTTC CASSYSSAGKSLLYGYTF NA TRBJ1-2 few TRBV6-5
TGTGCCAGCAGCTTGAAACGACAGGGGATAAACTCTGGAAACACCATATATTTT CASSLKRQGINSGNTIYF TRBD1 TRBJ1-3 NA TRBV7-9
TGTGCCAGCAGCTTGCCGGGGGTCGGAAGCTCCTACGAGCAGTACTTC CASSLPGVGSSYEQYF NA TRBJ2-7 NA TRBV5-6
TGCAGTGCTAGAGAGGGACTAGCGGGGGGGCTCCAAGAGACCCAGTACTTC CSAREGLAGGLQETQYF TRBD2 TRBJ2-5 NA TRBV20-1
TGTGCCAGCAGTAGGGGCCGTGACGGAGTTTACGAGCAGTACTTC CASSRGRDGVYEQYF NA TRBJ2-7 NA TRBV6-1
TGTGCCAGCAGCTTACAGGCGGCTCTAGCCAAAAACATTCAGTACTTC CASSLQAALAKNIQYF NA TRBJ2-4 NA TRBV7-2
TGCAGTGCCAGGGACACGTATGGCTACACCTTC CSARDTYGYTF NA TRBJ1-2 few TRBV20-1
TGTGCCAGCAGTGACCCGGATTTTGGTCAGCCATTTTTCTATGGCTACACCTTC CASSDPDFGQPFFYGYTF NA TRBJ1-2 NA TRBV6-1
TGCAGGCCCCAGGGTACGAATGGCTACACCTTC CRPQGTNGYTF NA TRBJ1-2 NA TRBV20-1
TGCAGTGCTAGAGACGAGCGGGGGAGAGAGGGGGAGCAGTACTTC CSARDERGREGEQYF TRBD2 TRBJ2-7 few TRBV20-1
TGCGCCAGCAGTGAGTCCGAAATGGGTCAAGAGACCCAGTACTTC CASSESEMGQETQYF NA TRBJ2-5 NA TRBV10-1